This paragraph reports one T cell receptor beta chain. The table lists this clonotype with many counts. Its antigen remains undetermined. Base-call qualities are not available, and no considerably larger clone is one nucleotide away. V gives up 0 bases and J gives up 1 base, and the segment between their germline ends measures 6 bases. Measured from the cysteine to the phenylalanine, the CDR3 is 14 residues long. The sequence is cut down to CDR3 DNA, 42 bases in frame from base 1. In the germline V gene (reference sequence), CDR1 corresponds to DFQATT and CDR2 to SNEGSKA. Receptor amplification or capture employed multiplex PCR. For sequencing, an Illumina HiSeq 2500 was employed. TCRbeta libraries were constructed through three rounds of nested PCR with primers (Table S4) according to protocols adapted from ARM-PCR. Before sequencing, PCR products in the 200-500 bp range were cut out of the gel and cleaned up using the QIAquick gel extraction kit. From the authors' description of their analysis: Reads were cleaned using Trimmomatic, were merged into complete CDR3 sequences using FLASH, and were assigned to V(D)J germline segments using MiTCR. Clonal diversity was calculated as the inverse Simpson's index using VDJtools. In-frame sequences without a premature stop codon were defined as productive reads. Through fastp at Q25 and MiXCR, TCRdb rebuilt clones from the public reads, retaining in-frame beta chains. Rows are combined by CDR3 protein, so each entry shows the most common genes and DNA. These V and J calls derive from TCRdb rather than the authors' analysis. Counted in this sample were under 150,000 distinct CDR3 sequences; around 66% of them appeared once. The ten largest clones take up roughly 20% of the sample.

The data belong to a study of tumor and adjacent non-tumor tissue in lung cancer (dated by TCRdb to 2017 to 2018). For the wider study: Of the cohort, eleven to twelve patients had adenocarcinoma, 2 had squamous cell carcinoma and 1 had small cell lung cancer. For each patient, one tumor sample and one normal lung sample were taken, giving around 30 paired specimens that underwent TCRbeta CDR3 sequencing. Among the roughly 15 patients, ages ranged from about 31 to 76 years, about 10 were men and 5 were women, and disease was TNM stage I to III. Bulk TCRbeta repertoires were compared between lung tumor tissue and matched distant non-tumor lung tissue obtained from about 16 lung cancer patients. In total, sequencing yielded 95 million to 150 million productive TCRbeta reads, which works out to an average of approximately 4.1 million reads per sample. What the work shows at the level of the full study, not this receptor alone: Peripheral blood was not sequenced, so blood TCRbeta repertoires in these lung cancer patients were not examined. Only roughly 16 patients were in the cohort, and the authors stated that larger samples and more detailed clinical data are needed. The top 100 clones made up a significantly larger cumulative share of the repertoire in normal lung than in tumor tissue. The methods do not name the sequencing platform or mention unique molecular identifiers. TCR diversity was significantly higher in younger patients, and greater tumor TCR diversity was associated with shorter overall survival and shorter disease-free survival. Tumor tissue showed significantly greater TCR diversity (inverse Simpson) than normal lung tissue (431.37 vs 166.20, P = 0.0075, Mann-Whitney U test).

Bulk unsorted tissue served as the source for RNA extraction, and RNA quality was assessed using a NanoDrop ND-1000 and an Agilent 2100. The donors were newly diagnosed lung cancer patients admitted for thoracic surgery in China from August to November 2014 who had not received prior chemotherapy. Patients with previous radiotherapy or chemotherapy, or with another concurrent cancer, were excluded from the study. Surgical tissue pieces of roughly 1-2 cm3 were preserved in RNAlater solution and stored at -80 °C until use. Material: lung tumor tissue. The rearrangement combines TRBV20-1 with TRBJ2-2, with the D gene call left open. The source of this sequence is a man aged 55 to 70 with small cell lung cancer. The CDR3: CSARDAVNTGELFF. The nucleotide sequence is given as TGCAGTGCTAGAGATGCGGTGAACACCGGGGAGCTGTTTTTT.